What follows describes a single T cell receptor beta chain. Its antigen remains unknown. Germline CDR1 is GTSNPN and CDR2 is SVGIG (reference sequence). Trimming left V 4 bases short and J 5 bases short, with 17 bases between. The CDR3 extends over 14 amino acids. The record originates from a study of CD8 T cells in Susac syndrome. Findings and caveats of the study: It was acknowledged by the study that relatively few individuals were included in its TCR sequencing and HLA analysis.

Random hexamers were used to reverse transcribe an amount of roughly 0.5 to 1 ug RNA. One entry per CDR3 protein results from TCRdb running MiXCR on the immunoSEQ multiplex PCR reads. Of roughly 400,000 distinct CDR3 sequences listed, around 85% are singletons. The sequence derives from a human donor with multiple sclerosis. This chain links TRBV30 with TRBJ2-5, with a possible D match to TRBD1 (5 bases). The specimen sequenced was CD8+ T cells from PBMCs. The CDR3 region is CAWNPGNVFETQYF. CDR3 DNA: TGTGCCTGGAACCCAGGGAACGTTTTTGAGACCCAGTACTTC.